The T cell receptor beta chain described here comes from a study of early T cells in non-severe SARS-CoV-2 infection. As for the study in general: The study sequenced bulk RNA from unsorted whole blood, with chains unpaired. Study findings and constraints: Database matching using VDJdb favored anti-spike CD8 responses, with private and CD4 specificities left missing.

This clonotype was detected only a few times. What it binds is unknown. In the library, individual cDNA molecules carried attached unique molecular identifiers. TCRdb called the 5' RACE reads again in MiXCR, with one record for every CDR3 protein. The data contain roughly 64,000 distinct CDR3 sequences, around 13% of them singletons. This CDR3 has 12 residues. Germline V gives CDR1 DFQATT, CDR2 SNEGSKA (reference sequence). The trim removed 5 bases at V and 3 bases at J, leaving 3 bases unmatched. The chain carries TRBV20-1 and TRBJ2-5, with 7 bases identical to TRBD1. The receptor was isolated from an adult who was a healthcare worker with PCR-confirmed SARS-CoV-2 infection or an uninfected control (not recorded which). Specimen: whole blood. The CDR3 bases are TGCAGTGCTTACACAGGGGAAGAGACCCAGTACTTC. Protein product: CSAYTGEETQYF.